Listed below are T cell receptor beta chains from one sample, sequenced in a study of cytomegalovirus exposure and HLA in healthy donors. Data came from immunoSEQ multiplex PCR; TCRdb stores just in-frame clones and leaves some out. The sample lists around 110,000 clones; about 69% were seen once. Sequenced material: PBMCs. Every receptor here comes from a woman under 30 in good health and CMV-seronegative. Both conserved end residues are part of each CDR3. The D gene is left open where the match is weak. Size is stated for part of the rows, as once, few or many counts, or as a class when the clone is expanded.

size	V	length	J	D	DNA	CDR3
NA	TRBV5-4	13	TRBJ2-2	NA	TGTGCCAGCAGCCCGCTACTCACCGGGGAGCTGTTTTTT	CASSPLLTGELFF
NA	TRBV7-2	16	TRBJ2-2	TRBD2	TGTGCCAGCAGCGCCCCGCTAGCGGGGGGTGCCGGGGAGCTGTTTTTT	CASSAPLAGGAGELFF
NA	TRBV6-6	15	TRBJ1-3	NA	TGTGCCAGCTATGGTGGGAGTTTCTCTGGAAACACCATATATTTT	CASYGGSFSGNTIYF
NA	TRBV4-1	15	TRBJ2-1	TRBD1	TGCGCCAGCAGCCAAGATAGGGGGCAGGGGAATGAGCAGTTCTTC	CASSQDRGQGNEQFF
NA	TRBV28	16	TRBJ1-4	NA	TGTGCCAGCAGCAGGGTCGGTACCCCAACTAATGAAAAACTGTTTTTT	CASSRVGTPTNEKLFF
NA	TRBV6-5	16	TRBJ1-1	TRBD1	TGTGCCAGCAGTTACGATCACAGGGGGCCGAACACTGAAGCTTTCTTT	CASSYDHRGPNTEAFF
NA	TRBV28	14	TRBJ1-2	TRBD1	TGTGCCAGCAGCAACCTCGGACAGGGATATGGCTACACCTTC	CASSNLGQGYGYTF
NA	TRBV4-1	17	TRBJ1-5	TRBD1	TGCGCCAGCAGCCGAGATACAGGGGCTAGAGGCGATCAGCCCCAGCATTTT	CASSRDTGARGDQPQHF
medium-sized	TRBV5-8	17	TRBJ1-1	NA	TGTGCCAGCAGTTGGAATCAGGGTTATCGGAGGAACACTGAAGCTTTCTTT	CASSWNQGYRRNTEAFF
NA	TRBV7-9	18	TRBJ1-6	TRBD1	TGTGCCAGCAGCTCGACCGGGACAGGGGTTCTGGACAATTCACCCCTCCACTTT	CASSSTGTGVLDNSPLHF
NA	TRBV7-9	14	TRBJ1-2	NA	TGTGCCAGCAGCTTAGTAGGGGGTACCGGGACGATTAACTTC	CASSLVGGTGTINF
NA	TRBV6-5	15	TRBJ2-3	TRBD2	TGTGCCAGCAGTAGACGCGGGGGTTCATGGGATACGCAGTATTTT	CASSRRGGSWDTQYF
NA	TRBV6-5	14	TRBJ1-2	TRBD1	TGTGCCAGCAGCCCCCCGCAGGGGGCATTAGGCTACACCTTC	CASSPPQGALGYTF
once	TRBV10-3	14	TRBJ2-1	NA	TGTGCCATAGACCAGGGACTCTCCTACAATGAGCAGTTCTTC	CAIDQGLSYNEQFF
NA	TRBV15	12	TRBJ2-1	NA	TGTGCCACCAGCATGCTAGAGCATGAGCAGTTCTTC	CATSMLEHEQFF
few	TRBV7-9	12	TRBJ1-1	NA	TGTGCCAGCAGCCCGGGACTGCCTGAAGCTTTCTTT	CASSPGLPEAFF
NA	TRBV2	14	TRBJ1-2	TRBD1	TGTGCCAGCAGTGGAAGGACAGGGGGCGGTGGCTACACCTTC	CASSGRTGGGGYTF
NA	TRBV27	12	TRBJ1-2	TRBD1	TGTGCCAGCGGGACAGGGGGCGTTGGCTACACCTTC	CASGTGGVGYTF
NA	TRBV28	15	TRBJ1-6	TRBD1	TGTGCCAGCAGTACGATGGACAGGGATAATTCACCCCTCCACTTT	CASSTMDRDNSPLHF
NA	TRBV6-5	15	TRBJ2-3	TRBD1	TGTGCCAGCAGTTACAGGTCGGGACAGGGGAATACGCAGTATTTT	CASSYRSGQGNTQYF
NA	TRBV6-5	13	TRBJ1-1	NA	TGTGCCAGCAGTCTGACAGGGAACACTGAAGCTTTCTTT	CASSLTGNTEAFF
NA	TRBV19	14	TRBJ2-7	NA	TGTGCCAGTAGCCATAACACGGCGGAGGACGAGCAGTACTTC	CASSHNTAEDEQYF
NA	TRBV7-9	13	TRBJ1-2	NA	TGTGCCAGCAGCTTGAGCAAAAACTATGGCTACACCTTC	CASSLSKNYGYTF
once	TRBV2	14	TRBJ1-1	TRBD1	TGTGCCAGCAGTCTAGACAGGGTGGACACTGAAGCTTTCTTT	CASSLDRVDTEAFF
NA	TRBV10-2	16	TRBJ2-3	TRBD2	TGCGCCACCACCCGTATTTTAGCGGGGGGGCAAGATACGCAGTATTTT	CATTRILAGGQDTQYF
NA	TRBV27	19	TRBJ2-7	NA	TGTGCCAGCAGTCAATACCCCCTAGGGGTGGGCAGGGGTACATACGAGCAGTACTTC	CASSQYPLGVGRGTYEQYF
medium-sized	TRBV14	15	TRBJ1-1	NA	TGTGCCAGCAGCCAAGATGGGGCACTGGGCGTAGAAGCTTTCTTT	CASSQDGALGVEAFF
NA	TRBV5-6	13	TRBJ1-1	NA	TGTGCCAGCAGCTGGACAGCGAACACTGAAGCTTTCTTT	CASSWTANTEAFF
NA	TRBV15	14	TRBJ1-2	TRBD1	TGTGCCACCAGCGTACCGGGACAGGACTATGGCTACACCTTC	CATSVPGQDYGYTF
NA	TRBV4-1	13	TRBJ2-7	NA	TGCGCCAGCAGCGAAGGATCAGCCTACGAGCAGTACTTC	CASSEGSAYEQYF
NA	TRBV19	13	TRBJ2-2	NA	TGTGCCAGTAGTCTCCAGGGTTCCGGGGAGCTGTTTTTT	CASSLQGSGELFF
NA	TRBV7-9	12	TRBJ1-2	NA	TGTGCCAGCAGCCCCCCCCTCTATGGCTACACCTTC	CASSPPLYGYTF
NA	TRBV7-2	14	TRBJ1-1	NA	TGTGCCAGCAGCTTAGGGGGTACTAGCACTGAAGCTTTCTTT	CASSLGGTSTEAFF
NA	TRBV5-1	15	TRBJ2-1	TRBD2	TGCGCCAGCAGCTCACTAGCGGGCGGTTACAATGAGCAGTTCTTC	CASSSLAGGYNEQFF
NA	TRBV18	14	TRBJ1-4	NA	TGTGCCAGCTCACCAGCGGAGACTCGTGAAAAACTGTTTTTT	CASSPAETREKLFF
NA	TRBV7-9	17	TRBJ1-1	TRBD1	TGTGCCAGCAGCTTAGAAGTGTGGACAGGGGCCAACACTGAAGCTTTCTTT	CASSLEVWTGANTEAFF
NA	TRBV30	14	TRBJ1-5	TRBD1	TGTGCCTGGAGTGGGGGGCAGGGGGGTCAGCCCCAGCATTTT	CAWSGGQGGQPQHF
once	TRBV18	16	TRBJ2-3	TRBD2	TGTGCCAGCTCACCTAGGCTAGCGGGGGCCTCAGATACGCAGTATTTT	CASSPRLAGASDTQYF
NA	TRBV28	15	TRBJ2-7	TRBD1	TGTGCCAGCAGTCTTACCGGGACAGGGTCCTACGAGCAGTACTTC	CASSLTGTGSYEQYF
NA	TRBV5-1	14	TRBJ2-5	TRBD1	TGCGCCAGCAGCCTGGACAGGGGCCAAGAGACCCAGTACTTC	CASSLDRGQETQYF
few	TRBV9	16	TRBJ1-2	NA	TGTGCCAGCAGCCCCGCTATTGGGGCCCATGATGGGGGCTACACCTTC	CASSPAIGAHDGGYTF
few	TRBV29-1	15	TRBJ1-2	NA	TGCAGCGTTGAACTGGTACATACAGCTAACTATGGCTACACCTTC	CSVELVHTANYGYTF
NA	TRBV5-1	14	TRBJ2-7	NA	TGCGCCAGCAGCTTGGGGGCTACGTATCCCGAGCAGTACTTC	CASSLGATYPEQYF
NA	TRBV2	13	TRBJ2-1	TRBD1	TGTGCCAGCAATGGACAGGGTGGCAATGAGCAGTTCTTC	CASNGQGGNEQFF
few	TRBV15	14	TRBJ1-2	NA	TGTGCCACCAGCAGACCAGGGATCAACTATGGCTACACCTTC	CATSRPGINYGYTF
NA	TRBV4-1	13	TRBJ1-2	NA	TGCGCCAGCAGCCAAGAGGGAGGCTATGGCTACACCTTC	CASSQEGGYGYTF
NA	TRBV6-6	13	TRBJ1-4	TRBD1	TGTGCCAGCACCGGGACAGGGACGGAAAAACTGTTTTTT	CASTGTGTEKLFF
NA	TRBV6-1	14	TRBJ1-5	NA	TGTGCCAGCAGCGCACAGGGAGTCGGTCAGCCCCAGCATTTT	CASSAQGVGQPQHF
NA	TRBV27	13	TRBJ2-5	NA	TGTGCCAGCACCAACCCAGGCCAAGAGACCCAGTACTTC	CASTNPGQETQYF
once	TRBV29-1	12	TRBJ2-7	TRBD1	TGCAGCGTGACAGGGTTAACGGGCGAGCAGTACTTC	CSVTGLTGEQYF